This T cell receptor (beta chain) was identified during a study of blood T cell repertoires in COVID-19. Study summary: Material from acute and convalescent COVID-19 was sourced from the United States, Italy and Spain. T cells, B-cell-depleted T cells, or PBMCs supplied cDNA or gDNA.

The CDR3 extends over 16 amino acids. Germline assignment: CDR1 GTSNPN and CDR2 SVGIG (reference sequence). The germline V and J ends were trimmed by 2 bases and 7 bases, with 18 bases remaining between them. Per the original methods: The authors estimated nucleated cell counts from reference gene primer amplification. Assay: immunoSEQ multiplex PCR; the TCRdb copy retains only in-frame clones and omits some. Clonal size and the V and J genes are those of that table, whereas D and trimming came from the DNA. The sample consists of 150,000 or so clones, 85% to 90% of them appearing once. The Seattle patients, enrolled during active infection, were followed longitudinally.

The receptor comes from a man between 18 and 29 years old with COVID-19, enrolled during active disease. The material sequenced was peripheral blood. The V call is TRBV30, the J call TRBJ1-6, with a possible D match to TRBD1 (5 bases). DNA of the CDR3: TGTGCCTGGAGTCCTCGGGGGGGAATTGGGAATTCACCCCTCCACTTT. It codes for CAWSPRGGIGNSPLHF.